This T cell receptor (beta chain) is from a study of neurological immune-mediated disorders. Whole-study context: The disease course was relapsing-remitting in approximately 31 and secondary progressive in about 9% of the roughly 34 multiple sclerosis patients.

The cDNA was synthesized by means of template-switch 5'RACE, which was carried out with 10-nucleotide random UMIs. TCRdb called the 5' RACE reads again in MiXCR, with one record for every CDR3 protein. The sample lists 49,000 or so distinct CDR3 sequences, just under 4.5% occurring once. With 0 bases removed from V and 7 bases from J, the gap between germline ends came to 13 bases. This CDR3 has 14 residues. Germline CDR1 and CDR2: DFQATT and SNEGSKA (reference sequence). This clonotype was counted many times. The rearrangement links TRBV20-1 to TRBJ1-5, with unresolved D. This TCR was recovered from an older woman with multiple sclerosis. The specimen was PBMCs. The CDR3 region has the DNA TGCAGTGCTAGAGATAACGGGGAGGGACAGCCCCAGCATTTT. Translating gives CSARDNGEGQPQHF.